These 13 T cell receptor beta chains came from one sample sequenced in a study of Ad26.COV2.S vaccination and SARS-CoV-2 variants. Treatment specified: some 19 received Ad26.COV2.S at low or high dose, single or two shots; a few received placebo; per-sample allocation not given. Samples analyzed were those drawn on day 63 after the first vaccine or placebo injection. TCRdb's copy holds only in-frame clones and misses some; the assay was immunoSEQ multiplex PCR. Among about 460,000 clones listed, 89% were seen once. The source was peripheral blood, collected in a trial of Ad26.COV2.S vaccine versus placebo. The receptors derive from a person between 18 and 65 years old who received the Ad26.COV2.S COVID-19 vaccine or a placebo.

The genes are TRBV5-1 and TRBJ1-1; 8 bases map to TRBD1. This CDR3 has 13 residues. J gave up 7 bases and V 3 bases, and 5 bases lay outside the gene matches. Germline V lookup: CDR1 SGHRS, CDR2 YFSETQ. CDR3 loop: CASSWKGTGEAFF. The CDR3 DNA reads TGCGCCAGCAGCTGGAAAGGGACAGGTGAAGCTTTCTTT.

The chain joins TRBV24-1 to TRBJ2-2; TRBD1 agrees at 8 bases. The CDR3 contains 17 residues. CDR1 is KGHDR, CDR2 SFDVKD, per germline. J gave up 7 bases and V 3 bases, and 12 bases lay outside the gene matches. The DNA of the CDR3 is TGTGCCACCAGTGATCATCCGGGACAGGAAGGTCGCGGGGAGCTGTTTTTT. As protein: CATSDHPGQEGRGELFF.

The V and J genes are TRBV13 and TRBJ2-7; D call uncertain. The ends were cut back, 6 bases at V and 6 bases at J, with 18 bases in the middle. CDR3 length: 14 amino acids. Germline loops: CDR1 PRHDT, CDR2 FYEKMQ (reference sequence). CDR3 DNA sequence: TGTGCCAGCAGTCACCGGTTCGGCCCTGCCGAGCAGTACTTC. Translation gives CASSHRFGPAEQYF.

This sequence joins TRBV5-1 and TRBJ2-6, with D perhaps matching TRBD1 (5 bases). In germline, CDR1 is SGHRS, CDR2 YFSETQ. V dropped 2 bases and J dropped 0 bases, with 12 bases sitting between them. There are 17 residues in the CDR3. CDR3 nucleotide sequence: TGCGCCAGCAGCTTTTGGGGCAGTTCCTCTGGGGCCAACGTCCTGACTTTC. Encoded protein: CASSFWGSSSGANVLTF.

The chain combines TRBV7-2 with TRBJ2-5; possibly TRBD1 for D (5 bases). Germline V CDR1 and CDR2: SGHTA, FQGNSA. The CDR3 contains 17 residues. V shed 5 bases and J shed 0 bases, with 19 bases lying between them. In nucleotides, the CDR3 is TGTGCCAGCAGCCCCCGCTTAGGGGTAATCAACCAAGAGACCCAGTACTTC. Its translation is CASSPRLGVINQETQYF.

This clone appeared once. The chain carries TRBV2 and TRBJ1-5, with 7 bases identical to TRBD1. The ends lost 4 bases at V and 6 bases at J; junction bases unmatched: 9. The CDR3 runs 15 residues. CDR1 and CDR2 (germline): SNHLY, FYNNEI. Here the CDR3 reads CASSGQGILRQPQHF. The DNA of the CDR3 is TGTGCCAGCAGTGGACAGGGAATTTTACGTCAGCCCCAGCATTTT.

The chain couples TRBV12-3 or TRBV12-4 to TRBJ2-2; possibly TRBD2 for D (6 bases). There are 12 residues in the CDR3. The ends were cut back, 10 bases at V and 1 base at J, with 7 bases in the middle. This CDR3 is CATGGNTGELFF. The CDR3, as DNA: TGTGCCACCGGGGGGAACACCGGGGAGCTGTTTTTT.

The chain is built from TRBV2 and TRBJ2-1, with TRBD2 as a possible D gene (6 bases). CDR1 is SNHLY and CDR2 is FYNNEI in the germline V gene. V dropped 6 bases and J dropped 2 bases, with 23 bases sitting between them. This CDR3 has 18 residues. The CDR3 spells CASRPMVRLGKTYNEQFF. In DNA form, the CDR3 reads TGTGCCAGCAGGCCTATGGTTCGACTAGGCAAAACCTACAATGAGCAGTTCTTC.

The chain couples TRBV5-1 to TRBJ1-1, with D possibly TRBD1 on 5 matching bases. Germline assignment: CDR1 SGHRS and CDR2 YFSETQ. V was trimmed by 2 bases and J by 1 base, leaving 6 bases between them. The CDR3 is made up of 13 amino acids. CDR3 in amino acids: CASSLGTNTEAFF. DNA of the CDR3: TGCGCCAGCAGCTTAGGGACGAACACTGAAGCTTTCTTT.

The chain recombines TRBV2 with TRBJ1-2; D not certain. Per germline, CDR1 SNHLY and CDR2 FYNNEI. V was trimmed by 3 bases and J by 8 bases, leaving 16 bases between them. There are 14 residues in the CDR3. In nucleotides, the CDR3 is TGTGCCAGCAGTGAGGGGTCCTGGTGGCGCGGCTACACCTTC. Its translation is CASSEGSWWRGYTF.

This clone has just a few counts. The chain employs TRBV30 and TRBJ1-5; TRBD1 is a possible D gene (5 bases). This CDR3 contains 14 residues. The V gene's germline CDR1 is GTSNPN and CDR2 SVGIG (reference sequence). V was trimmed by 1 base and J by 1 base, leaving 8 bases between them. CDR3 sequence (DNA): TGTGCCTGGAGTGAGGGGTCCAGCAATCAGCCCCAGCATTTT. Amino acids: CAWSEGSSNQPQHF.

The chain carries TRBV11-2 and TRBJ2-7, with 7 bases fitting TRBD1. CDR1 is SGHAT, CDR2 FQNNGV, per germline. Trimming at V came to 3 bases and at J to 0 bases, leaving 2 bases not matched to a gene. The CDR3 sequence is 14 residues long. The CDR3 coding sequence is TGTGCCAGCAGCTTGGGGGACAGCTCCTACGAGCAGTACTTC. It yields the protein CASSLGDSSYEQYF.

The chain combines TRBV12-3 or TRBV12-4 with TRBJ2-7, with a possible D match to TRBD2 (6 bases). CDR3 length: 12 residues. V was clipped by 4 bases and J by 4 bases, with 8 bases between them. CDR3 residues: CASSSLAYEQYF. CDR3 nucleotide sequence: TGTGCCAGCAGTTCCCTAGCGTACGAGCAGTACTTC.